Below, 10 T cell receptor beta chains from the same sample are listed, as sequenced in a study of blood T cell repertoires in COVID-19. The protocol was immunoSEQ multiplex PCR, while the TCRdb copy is restricted to in-frame clones and leaves out a portion. The table has about 130,000 clones, just over 75% seen once; the top ten hold about a tenth. The sequencing input was peripheral blood. The receptors shown here come from a human donor in a cohort sampled during active COVID-19.

This chain joins TRBV19 and TRBJ2-2; D ambiguous. Germline V gene lookup returns CDR1 LNHDA and CDR2 SQIVND (reference sequence). The V end was cut by 4 bases, the J end by 1 base, with 7 bases between. This CDR3 comprises 14 residues. As DNA, the CDR3 is TGTGCCAGTAGTACCGTACTGAACACCGGGGAGCTGTTTTTT. This gives the protein CASSTVLNTGELFF.

The CDR3 nucleotides read TGTGCCAGCAGTTCCCGGGACAGCGGCTACACCTTC. This encodes CASSSRDSGYTF. The chain joins TRBV27 to TRBJ1-2, with 7 bases identical to TRBD1. V gave up 4 bases and J gave up 8 bases; unmatched junction bases: 4. The CDR3 is 12 residues long. CDR1 is MNHEY and CDR2 is SMNVEV in the germline V gene (reference sequence).

This chain joins TRBV30 and TRBJ2-1; 14 positions agree with TRBD2. The CDR3 extends over 16 amino acids. With V trimmed by 3 bases and J by 15 bases, 16 bases remained unmatched. CDR1 and CDR2 from the germline V gene are GTSNPN and SVGIG (reference sequence). The CDR3 nucleotides are TGTGCCTGGAGCCCCGGGACTAGCGGGGGCTCCCCGAGGGGGTTCTTC. Translating it yields CAWSPGTSGGSPRGFF.

CDR3 sequence: CASSMQANYGYTF. The CDR3 coding sequence is TGTGCCAGTAGTATGCAGGCTAACTATGGCTACACCTTC. This chain uses TRBV19 with TRBJ1-2, with D unresolved. The CDR3 has 13 amino acids. Germline V CDR1 and CDR2: LNHDA, SQIVND (reference sequence). V gave up 3 bases and J gave up 0 bases, with 5 bases separating them.

CDR3 sequence (DNA): TGTGCCGGAGGGCAGGGTGACTCCCCCTATGGCTACACCTTC. Protein sequence: CAGGQGDSPYGYTF. J is TRBJ1-2 and V is TRBV30; weak D call: TRBD1 (5 bases). Germline CDR1 is GTSNPN and CDR2 is SVGIG (reference sequence). V lost 8 bases to trimming and J lost 4 bases, with 20 bases between them. This CDR3 comprises 14 residues.

In regard to this clone: One end of the junction varies from germline; a read error may be responsible. The chain recombines TRBV12-3 or TRBV12-4 with TRBJ2-5, with 8 bases that match TRBD2. The length of the CDR3 is 11 residues. The DNA for the CDR3 is TGTGCCAGCAAAAGCGGAGCGGGGGAGAACTTC. As protein: CASKSGAGENF.

This clone occurred once. This sequence joins TRBV28 and TRBJ1-2; unclear D gene. This CDR3 spans 14 amino acids. V gave up 5 bases and J gave up 1 base, with 11 bases separating them. Germline CDR1 reads MDHEN; CDR2 reads SYDVKM. This CDR3 reads CASSIDTRNYGYTF. CDR3 nucleotide sequence: TGTGCCAGCAGTATCGACACACGTAACTATGGCTACACCTTC.

The gene calls are TRBV28 and TRBJ2-7; D may be TRBD1 (6 bases). Germline CDR1 and CDR2: MDHEN and SYDVKM. V lost 5 bases, J lost 0 bases, and 14 bases lay in between. The CDR3 sequence is 15 residues long. For the CDR3, the DNA is TGTGCCAGCAGTCCCGGGACAAGGAGCTCCTACGAGCAGTACTTC. This encodes CASSPGTRSSYEQYF.

The chain links TRBV11-2 to TRBJ2-7; D is perhaps TRBD1 (6 bases). The CDR3 runs 12 residues. The germline gives CDR1 SGHAT, CDR2 FQNNGV. Deletions cut 1 base from V and 13 bases from J, with 14 bases between. The CDR3 region is CASSLATGFLYF. The CDR3 nucleotides read TGTGCCAGCAGCTTAGCCACAGGGTTCTTATACTTC.

The CDR3, as DNA: TGTGCCAGCAGCTCCGGAATCGATAGCTTTCCCAGGGATGGCTACACCTTC. Protein product: CASSSGIDSFPRDGYTF. This sequence joins TRBV5-4 and TRBJ1-2; the D gene is possibly TRBD1 (5 bases). The CDR3 consists of 17 residues. The germline V gene encodes CDR1 SGHNT and CDR2 YYREEE (reference sequence). V shed 3 bases and J shed 6 bases, with 24 bases lying between them.